This T cell receptor (beta chain) was captured by sequencing in a study of response to subunit inactivated influenza vaccine. TCRdb called the RT-PCR reads again in MiXCR, with one record for every CDR3 protein. The data show roughly 700,000 distinct CDR3 sequences, approximately 13% seen once. To note about this clonotype: Its cognate antigen is unknown.

Study outcomes and limitations: The authors put forward the suggestion that each seasonal influenza vaccination may bring in only a limited number of new T cells.

Germline CDR1 reads LGHDT; CDR2 reads YNNKEL (reference sequence). Trimming cost V 1 base and J 13 bases, with 14 bases left between them. The CDR3 contains 14 residues. The chain employs TRBV3-1 and TRBJ1-6; TRBD1 might be the D (5 bases). The receptor was isolated from a man aged 50 to 60 who received an inactivated influenza vaccine. The sequenced sample was PBMCs from blood, obtained about 14 days before vaccination. CDR3 coding DNA: TGTGCCAGCAGCCAAGTCGTACAGGAATGGCCCCTCCACTTT. Protein: CASSQVVQEWPLHF.